What follows are 5 T cell receptor beta chains derived from one specimen sequenced in a study of CD8+ T cells in alopecia areata. Reverse transcribed after extraction, RNA yielded cDNA as the sequencing template. TCRdb keeps only in-frame clones here, not all; method: immunoSEQ multiplex PCR. The sample holds under 75,000 clones; 40% to 50% are singletons and the top ten take 17%. Here the sequenced sample was CD8+ T cells sorted from blood, taken at week 0. The source is a human donor with alopecia areata.

The chain carries TRBV2 and TRBJ1-4, with TRBD1 identical over 8 bases. The CDR3 loop spans 17 amino acids. From germline, CDR1 is SNHLY and CDR2 FYNNEI. The V segment lost 2 bases and the J segment 2 bases; nucleotides outside the gene matches: 7. The CDR3 DNA is TGTGCCAGCAGTGAACCCGGACAGGGTTTCACTAATGAAAAACTGTTTTTT. It codes for CASSEPGQGFTNEKLFF. The entire variable domain, with the rest obtained from reference TRBV2 and TRBJ1-4, is as follows: EPEVTQTPSHQVTQMGQEVILRCVPISNHLYFYWYRQILGQKVEFLVSFYNNEISEKSEIFDDQFSVERPDGSNFTLKIRSTKLEDSAMYFCASSEPGQGFTNEKLFFGSGTQLSVL.

This clone appeared many times. Different DNA sequences within this sample yield the same CDR3. J is TRBJ1-1 and V is TRBV7-9; D remains unclear. Per the germline V gene, CDR1 is SEHNR and CDR2 is FQNEAQ (reference sequence). This CDR3 spans 15 amino acids. V was cut by 0 bases and J by 0 bases, with 8 bases left in between. The CDR3 loop reads CASSLAQGMNTEAFF. CDR3 nucleotides: TGTGCCAGCAGCTTAGCGCAAGGGATGAACACTGAAGCTTTCTTT.

This chain uses TRBV20-1 with TRBJ2-7; D remains ambiguous. In germline, CDR1 is DFQATT, CDR2 SNEGSKA (reference sequence). CDR3 length: 10 amino acids. Trimming left V 2 bases short and J 4 bases short, with 3 bases between. The CDR3: CSARTYEQYF. The CDR3 region has the DNA TGCAGTGCTAGAACTTACGAGCAGTACTTC.

This clone was picked up a small number of times. The chain uses TRBV29-1 and TRBJ2-7; D uncertain. This CDR3 comprises 12 residues. The V end was cut by 7 bases, the J end by 3 bases, with 13 bases between. The germline V gene encodes CDR1 SQVTM and CDR2 ANQGSEA. CDR3 in amino acids: CSAGPSDYEQYF. CDR3 DNA sequence: TGCAGCGCCGGACCCTCGGACTACGAGCAGTACTTC.

V is TRBV9 and J is TRBJ1-5, with D hard to call. V was cut by 4 bases and J by 3 bases, with 11 bases left in between. The CDR3 has 14 amino acids. CDR1 is SGDLS, CDR2 YYNGEE, per germline. In DNA, the CDR3 is TGTGCCAGCAGCTCAAGACCCCCCAATCAGCCCCAGCATTTT. Translation gives CASSSRPPNQPQHF.